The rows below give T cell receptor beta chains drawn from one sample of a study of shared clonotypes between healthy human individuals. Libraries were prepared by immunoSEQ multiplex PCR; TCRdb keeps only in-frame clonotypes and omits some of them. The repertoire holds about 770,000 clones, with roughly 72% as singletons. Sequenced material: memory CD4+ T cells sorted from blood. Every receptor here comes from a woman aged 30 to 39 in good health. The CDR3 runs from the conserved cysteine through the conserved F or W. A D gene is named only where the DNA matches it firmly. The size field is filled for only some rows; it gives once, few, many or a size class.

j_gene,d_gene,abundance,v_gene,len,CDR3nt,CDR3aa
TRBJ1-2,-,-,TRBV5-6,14,TGTGCCAGCAGCCTCTTCCAGGGGAAATATGGCTACACCTTC,CASSLFQGKYGYTF
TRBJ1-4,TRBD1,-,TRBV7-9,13,TGTGCCAGCGAGGGACAGGGTGGTGAAAAACTGTTTTTT,CASEGQGGEKLFF
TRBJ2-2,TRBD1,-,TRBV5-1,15,TGCGCCAGCAGCGGGACAGGGTCGGACACCGGGGAGCTGTTTTTT,CASSGTGSDTGELFF
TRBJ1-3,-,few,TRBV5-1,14,TGCGCCAGCAGCGCCGGGACAACTGGAAACACCATATATTTT,CASSAGTTGNTIYF
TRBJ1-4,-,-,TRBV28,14,TGTGCCAGCAGTTCCCGGGACTTAAATGAAAAACTGTTTTTT,CASSSRDLNEKLFF
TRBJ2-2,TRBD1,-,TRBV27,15,TGTGCCAGCAGGGGGACAGGGGGGAACACCGGGGAGCTGTTTTTT,CASRGTGGNTGELFF
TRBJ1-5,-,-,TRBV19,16,TGTGCCAGTAGTAGACGGGACGGGACTAGCAATCAGCCCCAGCATTTT,CASSRRDGTSNQPQHF
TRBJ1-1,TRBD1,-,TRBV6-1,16,TGTGCCAGCAGTGAAGCGCTTCGGACAGGGAGGACTGAAGCTTTCTTT,CASSEALRTGRTEAFF
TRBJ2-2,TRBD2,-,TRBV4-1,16,TGCGCCAGCAGCCCGGGGACTACGGTTGAGTACGGGGAGCTGTTTTTT,CASSPGTTVEYGELFF
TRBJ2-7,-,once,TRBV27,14,TGTGCCAGCAGTCCAGATGGGGGGACCTACGAGCAGTACTTC,CASSPDGGTYEQYF
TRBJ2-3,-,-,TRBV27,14,TGTGCCAGCACCCGACAGCTAAGCACAGATACGCAGTATTTT,CASTRQLSTDTQYF
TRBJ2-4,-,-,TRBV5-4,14,TGTGCCAGCAGCTTGACCTGGACACCCAACATTCAGTACTTC,CASSLTWTPNIQYF
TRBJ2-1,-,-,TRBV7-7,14,TGTGCCAGCAGCCCGGGACGAGGGACGGATGAGCAGTTCTTC,CASSPGRGTDEQFF
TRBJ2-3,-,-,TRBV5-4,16,TGTGCCAGCAGCTTAGACCCGGGAGTAAGCACAGATACGCAGTATTTT,CASSLDPGVSTDTQYF
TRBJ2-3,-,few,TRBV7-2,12,TGTGCCAGCAGCCACGGGAAGGATACGCAGTATTTT,CASSHGKDTQYF
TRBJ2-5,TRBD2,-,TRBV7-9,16,TGTGCCAGCAGCAATAAGAACCTAGGGACTAGAGAGACCCAATACTTC,CASSNKNLGTRETQYF
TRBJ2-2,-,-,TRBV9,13,TGTGCCAGCAGCGTGACAGTCTCCGGGGAGCTGTTTTTT,CASSVTVSGELFF
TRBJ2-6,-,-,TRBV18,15,TGTGCCAGCTCAGGAACAGGGAGTGGGGCCAACGTCCTGACTTTC,CASSGTGSGANVLTF
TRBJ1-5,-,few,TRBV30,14,TGTGCCTGGAGTACTCCGAGGGACATGGTCCCCCAGCATTTT,CAWSTPRDMVPQHF
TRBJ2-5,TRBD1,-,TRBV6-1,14,TGTGCCAGCAGGAAAACGACAGGGGAAGAGACCCAGTACTTC,CASRKTTGEETQYF
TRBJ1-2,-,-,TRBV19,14,TGTGCCAGTAGTATAACTGGGGCAGGAGGAGGCTACACCTTC,CASSITGAGGGYTF
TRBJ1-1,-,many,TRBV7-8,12,TGTGCCAGCAGCTTTACCTTTCATGAAGCTTTCTTT,CASSFTFHEAFF
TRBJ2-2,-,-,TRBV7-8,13,TGTGCCAGCAGCTTAGGGGGCTTCGGGGAGCTGTTTTTT,CASSLGGFGELFF
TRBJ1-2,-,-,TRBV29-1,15,TGCAGCGTTGAAGATCTTCGTACAGAATTCTATGGCTACACCTTC,CSVEDLRTEFYGYTF
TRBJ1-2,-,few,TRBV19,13,TGTGCCAGTAGGGACTCTCAAATTGTATCCTACACCTTC,CASRDSQIVSYTF
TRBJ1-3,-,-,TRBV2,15,TGTGCCAGCAGCGCTCAGGGTGGGTCTGGAAACACCATATATTTT,CASSAQGGSGNTIYF
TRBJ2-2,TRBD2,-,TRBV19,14,TGTGCCAGTAGTAGGAGCGGGAGGAGCGGGGAGCTGTTTTTT,CASSRSGRSGELFF
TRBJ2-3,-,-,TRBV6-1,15,TGTGCCAGCAGTGAAGCTTTGGGGGGTGCAGATACGCAGTATTTT,CASSEALGGADTQYF
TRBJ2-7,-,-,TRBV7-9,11,TGTGCCAGCTCTTTGGAGGACGAGCAGTACTTC,CASSLEDEQYF
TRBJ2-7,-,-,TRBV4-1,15,TGCGCCAGCAGCCAAGGTGGGCAGGGCCCCTACGAGCAGTACTTC,CASSQGGQGPYEQYF
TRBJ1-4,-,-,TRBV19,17,TGTGCCAGTAGTAACCGGGACACCCGGCTGACTAATGAAAAACTGTTTTTT,CASSNRDTRLTNEKLFF
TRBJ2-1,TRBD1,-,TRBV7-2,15,TGTGCCAGCAGCATCGACAGGGGGTCTCACAATGAGCAGTTCTTC,CASSIDRGSHNEQFF
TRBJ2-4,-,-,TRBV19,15,TGTGCCAGTAGAGAAGCGGGACAGGCCAAAAACATTCAGTACTTC,CASREAGQAKNIQYF
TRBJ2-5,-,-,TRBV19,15,TGTGCCAGTAGTATAGGAGGGGTAGCTGGGGAGACCCAGTACTTC,CASSIGGVAGETQYF
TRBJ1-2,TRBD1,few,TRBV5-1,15,TGCGCCAGCAGCTTGGCTATAGGGGACAGGGATGGCTACACCTTC,CASSLAIGDRDGYTF
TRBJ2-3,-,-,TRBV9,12,TGTGCCAGCACGGGGTGGACAGATACGCAGTATTTT,CASTGWTDTQYF